This passage covers 13 T cell receptor beta chains from one sample sequenced in a study of OX40 agonist ivuxolimab in advanced cancers. TCRdb keeps only in-frame clones here, not all; method: immunoSEQ multiplex PCR. The sample includes nearly 80,000 clones, 75% to 95% of them seen just once. Specimen: CD4+ or CD8+ T cells sorted from blood, collected in a trial of the OX40 agonist ivuxolimab. All receptors derive from an adult with an advanced solid tumor such as melanoma, head and neck, liver or kidney cancer.

The genes are TRBV11-2 and TRBJ2-7; a weak D match, TRBD1 (6 bases). The CDR3 runs to 15 residues. Germline V gene lookup returns CDR1 SGHAT and CDR2 FQNNGV. The V end was cut by 2 bases, the J end by 2 bases, with 13 bases between. The DNA for the CDR3 is TGTGCCAGCAGCTTATGGGCCAGGACAGCCTACGAGCAGTACTTC. It is translated as CASSLWARTAYEQYF.

V and J are TRBV19 and TRBJ1-5; maybe TRBD1 (5 bases). CDR1 LNHDA and CDR2 SQIVND come from the germline V gene (reference sequence). Between the trimmed V and J ends, which lost 7 bases and 2 bases, there was a span of 15 bases. CDR3 length: 15 amino acids. DNA of the CDR3: TGTGCCAGTAACGGGGCCCGGGCCCGCAATCAGCCCCAGCATTTT. This translates into CASNGARARNQPQHF.

This chain connects TRBV12-2 to TRBJ2-7; TRBD2, the table's D call, lacks a check against the DNA. TRBV12-2 is a listed pseudogene. The CDR3 consists of 13 residues. In DNA, the CDR3 is TGTGCAAGTCGAAACGGGGGGGACTACGAGCAGTACTTC. Translated: CASRNGGDYEQYF.

The rearrangement links TRBV6-5 to TRBJ2-3; weak D call: TRBD2 (6 bases). CDR3 size: 15 residues. The V end lost 6 bases, the J end lost 4 bases, and 17 bases lay between the germline ends. Germline lookup yields CDR1 MNHEY and CDR2 SVGAGI. The CDR3 DNA sequence: TGTGCCAGCAGCCCCGCGAGTCGGGGGTCAGATACGCAGTATTTT. Translated: CASSPASRGSDTQYF.

The gene calls are TRBV11-3 and TRBJ2-2; maybe TRBD2 (5 bases). The CDR3 contains 14 residues. Germline values: CDR1 SGHNT, CDR2 YENEEA. The V and J ends lost 4 bases and 5 bases respectively, with 11 bases between them. CDR3 DNA: TGTGCCAGCAGCTCGTCCCGGGGAACCGGGGAGCTGTTTTTT. It translates to CASSSSRGTGELFF. Full variable domain (outside the CDR3, taken from reference TRBV11-3 and TRBJ2-2): EAGVVQSPRYKIIEKKQPVAFWCNPISGHNTLYWYLQNLGQGPELLIRYENEEAVDDSQLPKDRFSAERLKGVDSTLKIQPAELGDSAVYLCASSSSRGTGELFFGEGSRLTVL.

J is TRBJ1-4 and V is TRBV2; no firm D call. V lost 6 bases to trimming and J lost 2 bases, with 4 bases between them. The CDR3 is made up of 12 amino acids. Germline CDR1 and CDR2: SNHLY and FYNNEI. The CDR3 nucleotides read TGTGCCAGCAGAGGGACTAATGAAAAACTGTTTTTT. This sequence encodes CASRGTNEKLFF.

This clone was found a few times. V and J are TRBV30 and TRBJ2-7; 8 bases fit TRBD1. The CDR3 has 13 residues. The trim removed 3 bases at V and 4 bases at J, leaving 5 bases unmatched. Per the germline V gene, CDR1 is GTSNPN and CDR2 is SVGIG (reference sequence). The CDR3 bases are TGTGCCTGGAGCCAGGGACAGGTGTACGAGCAGTACTTC. It encodes CAWSQGQVYEQYF.

The gene calls are TRBV11-3 and TRBJ1-4, with TRBD1 as a possible D gene (5 bases). The CDR3 runs 12 residues. Germline V lookup: CDR1 SGHNT, CDR2 YENEEA. Deletions cut 4 bases from V and 15 bases from J, with 15 bases between. The CDR3 here is CASSCLTRGMFF. CDR3 DNA: TGTGCCAGCAGCTGCCTGACTCGGGGGATGTTTTTT.

This chain uses TRBV5-1 with TRBJ2-3; 11 nucleotides agree with TRBD2. V gave up 0 bases and J gave up 0 bases; unmatched junction bases: 3. Germline-derived CDR1 and CDR2 are SGHRS and YFSETQ. CDR3 size: 17 residues. CDR3 DNA: TGCGCCAGCAGCTTGGCGATAGCGGGAGGGAGCACAGATACGCAGTATTTT. Its translation: CASSLAIAGGSTDTQYF.

This chain connects TRBV4-2 to TRBJ1-2, with TRBD1 matching 10 bases. With V trimmed by 1 base and J by 6 bases, 8 bases remained unmatched. The CDR3 consists of 16 residues. Per the germline V gene, CDR1 is LGHNA and CDR2 is YNFKEQ. The DNA of the CDR3 is TGTGCCAGCAGCCAAGCCCGGACAGGGGGGCTCCATGGCTACACCTTC. It specifies CASSQARTGGLHGYTF.

V is TRBV28 and J is TRBJ1-5; D ambiguous. The CDR3 has 12 residues. Per the germline V gene, CDR1 is MDHEN and CDR2 is SYDVKM. V lost 10 bases and J 1 base, leaving 8 bases between the germline ends. The CDR3 DNA sequence: TGTGCCATCCGAGGAAGCAATCAGCCCCAGCATTTT. Encoded protein: CAIRGSNQPQHF.

The V call is TRBV28, the J call TRBJ2-1; 8 nucleotides agree with TRBD2. Germline V gene sequence: CDR1 MDHEN, CDR2 SYDVKM. The V gene end was trimmed by 8 bases and the J gene end by 9 bases; junction bases not matched to a gene: 12. This CDR3 spans 14 amino acids. CDR3 amino acids: CASSPGLAGGEQFF. The CDR3 coding sequence is TGTGCCAGCTCCCCTGGCCTAGCGGGCGGTGAGCAGTTCTTC.

This clone has more than one count but fewer than ten. The chain couples TRBV30 to TRBJ1-1, with D unclear. The CDR3 totals 13 residues. Trimming took 0 bases from V and 1 from J, leaving 6 bases between them. The germline V gene encodes CDR1 GTSNPN and CDR2 SVGIG (reference sequence). The CDR3 coding sequence is TGTGCCTGGAGTGTAGGCAAGAACACTGAAGCTTTCTTT. Translating it yields CAWSVGKNTEAFF.